One and the same sample provided the 29 T cell receptor beta chains below, sequenced in a study of CD8 T cells in Susac syndrome. RNA, at roughly 0.45 to 1 ug, was reverse transcribed with random hexamers. Each CDR3 protein is one row after TCRdb ran MiXCR on the immunoSEQ multiplex PCR reads. Among 120,000 or so distinct CDR3 sequences listed, over 85% were seen once. The sample taken for sequencing was CD8+ T cells from PBMCs. These receptors were taken from a human donor with Susac syndrome.

This chain uses TRBV6-4 with TRBJ2-1; D unresolved. The CDR3 has 14 amino acids. V gave up 6 bases and J gave up 3 bases, with 12 bases separating them. Germline V gives CDR1 MRHNA, CDR2 SNTAGT. CDR3 protein: CASSQREDYNEQFF. CDR3 bases: TGTGCCAGCAGCCAGCGAGAGGACTACAATGAGCAGTTCTTC.

The chain carries TRBV28 and TRBJ1-6, with 10 nucleotides matching TRBD1. Trimming removed 5 bases from V and 8 bases from J; junction bases left unmatched: 12. This CDR3 has 17 amino acids. Germline-derived CDR1 and CDR2 are MDHEN and SYDVKM. The CDR3 nucleotides are TGTGCCAGCAGTCCTTGGACCGTCGGGACAGGGGATTCACCCCTCCACTTT. Translation: CASSPWTVGTGDSPLHF.

The rearrangement uses TRBV5-6 and TRBJ1-2; no definite D call. The CDR3 loop spans 15 amino acids. CDR1 is SGHDT and CDR2 is YYEEEE in the germline V gene. Trimming pared 0 bases from V and 4 bases from J, leaving 13 bases between. Written as DNA, the CDR3 is TGTGCCAGCAGCTTGGATGGAGGCCACCGCTATGGCTACACCTTC. Translating it yields CASSLDGGHRYGYTF.

The rearrangement joins TRBV4-3 to TRBJ2-3; D is perhaps TRBD2 (6 bases). Germline V lookup: CDR1 LGHNA, CDR2 YSLEER. This CDR3 is built from 17 residues. The V gene lost 0 bases and the J gene lost 0 bases, with 13 bases spanning the gap. CDR3 amino acids: CASSQEVAGTSTDTQYF. In nucleotides, the CDR3 is TGCGCCAGCAGCCAAGAGGTAGCAGGGACTAGCACAGATACGCAGTATTTT.

This clonotype was picked up one time. The chain has TRBV3-1 and TRBJ2-3, with 10 positions matching TRBD1. CDR1 LGHDT and CDR2 YNNKEL come from the germline V gene (reference sequence). The CDR3 length is 16 residues. With 3 bases clipped from V and 4 bases from J, the junction kept 7 bases outside the gene matches. The CDR3 region is CASSQSGQGTADTQYF. CDR3 DNA sequence: TGTGCCAGCAGCCAGTCGGGACAGGGGACGGCAGATACGCAGTATTTT.

V usage is TRBV10-3 and J usage is TRBJ2-2, with D unresolved. V was shortened by 7 bases and J by 6 bases, with 15 bases between the two germline ends. The CDR3 consists of 14 residues. From germline, CDR1 is ENHRY and CDR2 SYGVKD. Here the CDR3 reads CAIIGVEWPGELFF. The DNA of the CDR3 is TGTGCCATCATTGGGGTAGAGTGGCCCGGGGAGCTGTTTTTT.

The J gene is TRBJ2-4, the V gene TRBV11-1; TRBD1 matches at 9 bases. The CDR3 covers 13 residues. CDR1 is SGHAT, CDR2 FQDESV, per germline (reference sequence). The trim removed 5 bases at V and 9 bases at J, leaving 5 bases unmatched. CDR3 coding DNA: TGTGCCAGCAGCCCAGGACAGGGGAGCATTCAGTACTTC. Its translation: CASSPGQGSIQYF.

V usage is TRBV27 and J usage is TRBJ1-3; 7 bases fit TRBD1. V shed 2 bases, J shed 0 bases, and the junction held 1 base outside the gene matches. Per germline, CDR1 MNHEY and CDR2 SMNVEV (reference sequence). The CDR3 is made up of 15 amino acids. DNA of the CDR3: TGTGCCAGCAGTTTAGGACAGGCCTCTGGAAACACCATATATTTT. It codes for CASSLGQASGNTIYF.

This chain joins TRBV25-1 and TRBJ2-1; D gene uncertain. The CDR3 sequence is 13 residues long. The ends were cut back, 1 base at V and 7 bases at J, with 8 bases in the middle. Germline CDR1 MGHDK, CDR2 SYGVNS. In DNA form, the CDR3 reads TGTGCCAGCAGTGAATTAGGGCAGAATGAGCAGTTCTTC. Protein product: CASSELGQNEQFF.

The table lists this clonotype with a few counts. The gene calls are TRBV28 and TRBJ2-7, with a possible D match to TRBD1 (6 bases). Deletions cut 3 bases from V and 4 bases from J, with 10 bases between. The CDR3 extends over 13 amino acids. CDR1 and CDR2 (germline): MDHEN, SYDVKM. As DNA, the CDR3 is TGTGCCAGCAGTTTCCAGGGGTCGTACGAGCAGTACTTC. It encodes CASSFQGSYEQYF.

The rearrangement joins TRBV5-6 to TRBJ2-2; no clear D. The ends were cut back, 4 bases at V and 4 bases at J, with 8 bases in the middle. The CDR3 consists of 13 residues. CDR1 and CDR2 from the germline V gene are SGHDT and YYEEEE. Here the CDR3 DNA reads TGTGCCAGCAGCCCACACATCACCGGGGAGCTGTTTTTT. It is translated as CASSPHITGELFF. Using reference TRBV5-6 and TRBJ2-2 for the parts outside the CDR3, the full variable domain is DAGVTQSPTHLIKTRGQQVTLRCSPKSGHDTVSWYQQALGQGPQFIFQYYEEEERQRGNFPDRFSGHQFPNYSSELNVNALLLGDSALYLCASSPHITGELFFGEGSRLTVL.

The V and J genes are TRBV12-3 or TRBV12-4 and TRBJ2-7; D call uncertain. Trimming took 6 bases from V and 5 from J, leaving 8 bases between them. The CDR3 covers 11 residues. CDR3 loop: CASSPSHEQYF. In nucleotides, the CDR3 is TGTGCCAGCAGCCCTTCGCACGAGCAGTACTTC.

This chain joins TRBV3-1 and TRBJ1-1; 8 bases fit TRBD1. Germline lookup yields CDR1 LGHDT and CDR2 YNNKEL (reference sequence). There are 13 residues in the CDR3. V shed 4 bases and J 7 bases; nucleotides not matched to a gene: 5. The CDR3, as DNA: TGTGCCAGCAGCCCCAGACAGGGGCGTGAAGCTTTCTTT. Its translation: CASSPRQGREAFF.

The chain joins TRBV14 to TRBJ2-5, with TRBD2 identical over 11 bases. J gave up 3 bases and V 0 bases, and 6 bases lay outside the gene matches. The length of the CDR3 is 17 residues. The germline V gene has CDR1 SGHDN and CDR2 FVKESK. The DNA of the CDR3 is TGTGCCAGCAGCCAAGATTGGCTAGCGGGGGGAGAAGAGACCCAGTACTTC. Amino acid sequence: CASSQDWLAGGEETQYF.

This chain links TRBV12-3 or TRBV12-4 with TRBJ2-3; D unresolved. This CDR3 is built from 18 residues. The V end was cut by 4 bases, the J end by 2 bases, with 22 bases between. DNA for the CDR3: TGTGCCAGCAGTTCCCCAACGGGCGGTGGACGTACCACAGATACGCAGTATTTT. Translating gives CASSSPTGGGRTTDTQYF.

This chain links TRBV6-5 with TRBJ1-2; D call uncertain. Trimming stripped 5 bases from V and 0 bases from J, with 10 bases between. CDR1 is MNHEY, CDR2 SVGAGI, per germline. The CDR3 runs 14 residues. The CDR3 DNA is TGTGCCAGCAGTACACACGGAGCTAACTATGGCTACACCTTC. This translates into CASSTHGANYGYTF.

The V and J genes are TRBV27 and TRBJ1-2; the match to TRBD1 covers 10 bases. This CDR3 is built from 15 residues. Germline V gene sequence: CDR1 MNHEY, CDR2 SMNVEV (reference sequence). The V segment lost 2 bases and the J segment 6 bases; nucleotides outside the gene matches: 6. The CDR3 region is CASSLKTGGGDGYTF. CDR3 bases: TGTGCCAGCAGTTTAAAGACAGGGGGCGGCGATGGCTACACCTTC.

The chain employs TRBV6-5 and TRBJ1-1; D remains unclear. V shed 6 bases and J shed 0 bases, with 11 bases lying between them. This CDR3 is 14 amino acids long. The V gene's germline CDR1 is MNHEY and CDR2 SVGAGI. CDR3 in DNA: TGTGCCAGCAGCAGGAACCATATGAACACTGAAGCTTTCTTT. Translated: CASSRNHMNTEAFF.

This chain joins TRBV9 and TRBJ2-6; 9 bases fit TRBD1. The germline gives CDR1 SGDLS, CDR2 YYNGEE. After removal of 3 bases from V and 0 bases from J, the junction contained 7 bases not matched to a gene. The CDR3 has 18 residues. For the CDR3, the DNA is TGTGCCAGCAGCGCTGCCGGGACAGGGCTCTCTGGGGCCAACGTCCTGACTTTC. Encoded protein: CASSAAGTGLSGANVLTF.

The chain has TRBV12-3 or TRBV12-4 and TRBJ1-5, with a possible D match to TRBD1 (6 bases). CDR3 length: 13 amino acids. CDR3: CASKGGGNQPQHF. In DNA form, the CDR3 reads TGTGCAAGTAAGGGGGGAGGCAATCAGCCCCAGCATTTT.

The chain links TRBV19 to TRBJ2-7; no firm D call. This CDR3 spans 14 amino acids. The germline V and J ends were trimmed by 6 bases and 2 bases, with 14 bases remaining between them. Germline V gives CDR1 LNHDA, CDR2 SQIVND (reference sequence). CDR3 residues: CASSTEWSAYEQYF. The CDR3 bases are TGTGCCAGTAGCACCGAATGGTCAGCCTACGAGCAGTACTTC.

This sequence joins TRBV13 and TRBJ2-5; 7 bases align to TRBD1. Germline-derived CDR1 and CDR2 are PRHDT and FYEKMQ (reference sequence). This CDR3 is built from 14 residues. The trim removed 5 bases at V and 2 bases at J, leaving 5 bases unmatched. The CDR3 region is CASSPPGQQETQYF. CDR3 coding DNA: TGTGCCAGCAGCCCCCCGGGACAGCAAGAGACCCAGTACTTC.

In this sample, this clonotype turned up once. V gene TRBV30 combines with J gene TRBJ1-5; 11 bases line up with TRBD1. The CDR3 is made up of 15 amino acids. CDR1 is GTSNPN and CDR2 is SVGIG in the germline V gene (reference sequence). The junction had 6 bases not matched to a gene; V was cut back by 3 bases and J by 5 bases. CDR3 nucleotides: TGTGCCTGGAGCTCGGGACAGGGGGGAGATCAGCCCCAGCATTTT. Protein product: CAWSSGQGGDQPQHF. Complete variable domain (other parts from reference TRBV30 and TRBJ1-5): SQTIHQWPATLVQPVGSPLSLECTVEGTSNPNLYWYRQAAGRGLQLLFYSVGIGQISSEVPQNLSASRPQDRQFILSSKKLLLSDSGFYLCAWSSGQGGDQPQHFGDGTRLSIL.

The genes are TRBV13 and TRBJ2-2; D uncertain. Trimming pared 5 bases from V and 3 bases from J, leaving 13 bases between. CDR1 is PRHDT and CDR2 is FYEKMQ in the germline V gene (reference sequence). The CDR3 loop spans 15 amino acids. CDR3 DNA sequence: TGTGCCAGCAGCCCGGACGGCCCTTACACCGGGGAGCTGTTTTTT. Translated, it gives CASSPDGPYTGELFF.

This chain links TRBV19 with TRBJ1-2, with D perhaps TRBD1 (6 bases). The CDR3 totals 12 residues. V lost 9 bases to trimming and J lost 4 bases, with 12 bases between them. Looked up from germline, CDR1 is LNHDA and CDR2 is SQIVND (reference sequence). CDR3 amino acids: CASTRTAYGYTF. The CDR3, as DNA: TGTGCCAGCACGAGGACAGCCTATGGCTACACCTTC.

V and J are TRBV15 and TRBJ2-7; possibly TRBD2 for D (6 bases). The ends were cut back, 7 bases at V and 4 bases at J, with 14 bases in the middle. Germline loops: CDR1 LNHNV, CDR2 YYDKDF (reference sequence). The CDR3 length is 13 residues. CDR3 amino acids: CATKVGDSYEQYF. CDR3 DNA sequence: TGTGCCACCAAGGTGGGGGACTCATACGAGCAGTACTTC. Full variable domain (rest looked up from reference TRBV15 and TRBJ2-7): DAMVIQNPRYQVTQFGKPVTLSCSQTLNHNVMYWYQQKSSQAPKLLFHYYDKDFNNEADTPDNFQSRRPNTSFCFLDIRSPGLGDTAMYLCATKVGDSYEQYFGPGTRLTVT.

As DNA, the CDR3 is TGTGCCAGCAGCGTAGGTGGGGGGAATTGGAGGACTGAAGCTTTCTTT. Encoded protein: CASSVGGGNWRTEAFF. V and J are TRBV9 and TRBJ1-1, with a tentative D call TRBD1 (5 bases). The CDR3 runs to 16 residues. The V end was cut by 0 bases, the J end by 5 bases, with 17 bases between. Germline loops: CDR1 SGDLS, CDR2 YYNGEE.

The chain has TRBV6-5 and TRBJ2-7; D is possibly TRBD2 (5 bases). The CDR3 has 16 residues. V was pared by 0 bases and J by 0 bases, with 12 bases between. Looked up from germline, CDR1 is MNHEY and CDR2 is SVGAGI. The CDR3 nucleotides read TGTGCCAGCAGTTACTCGATGGTGGGAGTCTCCTACGAGCAGTACTTC. It translates to CASSYSMVGVSYEQYF.

This chain uses TRBV4-3 with TRBJ2-1; D is perhaps TRBD2 (6 bases). This CDR3 is built from 16 residues. V lost 0 bases and J lost 0, with 9 bases in between. The V gene's germline CDR1 is LGHNA and CDR2 YSLEER. The CDR3 sequence is CASSQDGGGSYNEQFF. The CDR3 DNA reads as TGCGCCAGCAGCCAAGATGGGGGAGGCTCCTACAATGAGCAGTTCTTC.